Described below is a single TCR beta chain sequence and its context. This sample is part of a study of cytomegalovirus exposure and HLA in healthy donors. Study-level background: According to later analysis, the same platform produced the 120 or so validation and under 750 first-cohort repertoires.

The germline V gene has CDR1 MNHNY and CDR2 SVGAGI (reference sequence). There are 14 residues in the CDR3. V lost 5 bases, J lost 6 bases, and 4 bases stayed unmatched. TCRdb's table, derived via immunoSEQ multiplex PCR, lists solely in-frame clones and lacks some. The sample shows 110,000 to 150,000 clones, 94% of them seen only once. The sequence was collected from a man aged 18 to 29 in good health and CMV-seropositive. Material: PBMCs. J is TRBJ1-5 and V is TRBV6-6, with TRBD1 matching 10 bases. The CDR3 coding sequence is TGTGCCAGCAGTCCCCGGACAGGGGGTCAGCCCCAGCATTTT. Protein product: CASSPRTGGQPQHF.